This TCR beta chain emerged from a study of breast tumors, draining lymph nodes, adjacent tissues. General study points: The data were judged consistent with most tumor T cells coming from lymph node and expanding in tumor. Luminal-like breast cancer showed significantly higher tumor–nontumor repertoire similarity than basal-like.

The CDR3 is made up of 15 amino acids. CDR1 is SGHDT, CDR2 YYEEEE, per germline. MiXCR was run by TCRdb on the multiplex PCR reads, yielding one entry per CDR3 protein. The data hold 100,000 to 150,000 distinct CDR3 sequences, with under 25% observed a single time. Samples came from axillary lymph nodes draining the breast cancer. This clonotype was seen a single time. The antigen remains undetermined. This may arise from a read error, as a much more abundant clone is one base away. The gene calls are TRBV5-6 and TRBJ1-2; D may be TRBD1 (6 bases). The receptor comes from a female donor with breast cancer. Some clones in this sample may be carry-over from other donors' samples. The specimen was axillary lymph node tissue. The CDR3 DNA sequence: TGTGCCAGCAGCTCCCGGGACACCTCTAACTATGGCCACACCTTC. Translated, it gives CASSSRDTSNYGHTF.